Listed below are T cell receptor beta chains from one sample, sequenced in a study of blood T cell repertoires in COVID-19. Sequencing used immunoSEQ multiplex PCR; TCRdb keeps in-frame clones, though not all of them. The table records about 88,000 clones, roughly 70% of them present only once. Material: peripheral blood. The receptors shown here come from a woman aged 55-70 years in a cohort sampled during active or convalescent COVID-19. Both conserved end residues are part of each CDR3. Each record gives: V gene, J gene, D gene, CDR3 protein, CDR3 DNA. D genes are given only for firm matches.

v_call: TRBV4-2
j_call: TRBJ1-5
d_call: TRBD1
cdr3_aa: CASSQTDRARNQPQHF
cdr3_nt: TGTGCCAGCAGCCAAACTGACAGGGCCCGCAATCAGCCCCAGCATTTT

v_call: TRBV9
j_call: TRBJ2-7
d_call: NA
cdr3_aa: CASSALGSGAPYEQYF
cdr3_nt: TGTGCCAGCAGCGCCCTGGGTAGCGGTGCTCCCTACGAGCAGTACTTC

v_call: TRBV5-4
j_call: TRBJ1-2
d_call: TRBD1
cdr3_aa: CASRTDRGINYGYTF
cdr3_nt: TGTGCCAGCAGGACAGACAGGGGCATTAACTATGGCTACACCTTC

v_call: TRBV28
j_call: TRBJ2-5
d_call: TRBD2
cdr3_aa: CASSPLGLAGKETQYF
cdr3_nt: TGTGCCAGCAGTCCGCTGGGACTAGCGGGAAAAGAGACCCAGTACTTC

v_call: TRBV12-3/TRBV12-4
j_call: TRBJ2-5
d_call: TRBD2
cdr3_aa: CASSSGGLETQYF
cdr3_nt: TGTGCCAGCAGTTCGGGGGGGTTAGAGACCCAGTACTTC

v_call: TRBV10-2
j_call: TRBJ2-7
d_call: TRBD2
cdr3_aa: CASSLPSGGVGYEQYF
cdr3_nt: TGCGCCAGCAGCCTTCCTAGCGGGGGGGTCGGCTACGAGCAGTACTTC

v_call: TRBV7-3
j_call: TRBJ2-6
d_call: NA
cdr3_aa: CASSLLPGPSGANVLTF
cdr3_nt: TGTGCCAGCAGCTTATTACCGGGTCCTTCTGGGGCCAACGTCCTGACTTTC

v_call: TRBV30
j_call: TRBJ2-3
d_call: NA
cdr3_aa: CAQLSGRGTDTQYF
cdr3_nt: TGTGCCCAACTAAGTGGCCGGGGCACAGATACGCAGTATTTT

v_call: TRBV5-1
j_call: TRBJ1-6
d_call: TRBD1
cdr3_aa: CASSIRTGTNSPLHF
cdr3_nt: TGCGCCAGCAGCATCAGGACAGGAACTAATTCACCCCTCCACTTT

v_call: TRBV28
j_call: TRBJ1-2
d_call: TRBD1
cdr3_aa: CASRLTGGYGYTF
cdr3_nt: TGTGCCAGCAGGCTAACAGGGGGCTATGGCTACACCTTC